This TCR beta chain is from a study of blood T cell repertoires in COVID-19. The CDR3 runs to 15 residues. Trimming took 5 bases from V and 1 from J, leaving 12 bases between them. Germline CDR1 reads SEHNR; CDR2 reads FQNEAQ (reference sequence). Libraries were prepared by immunoSEQ multiplex PCR; TCRdb keeps only in-frame clonotypes and omits some of them. The sample holds more than 45,000 clones, about 87% seen once. The TCR was taken from a man aged 55 to 70 with acute or convalescent COVID-19. The chain recombines TRBV7-9 with TRBJ2-4; a weak D match, TRBD1 (6 bases). The sample consisted of peripheral blood. CDR3 loop: CASSRPDRAKNIQYF. The CDR3 DNA follows: TGTGCCAGCAGCCGCCCCGACAGGGCCAAAAACATTCAGTACTTC.